One TCR beta chain is described in this entry. This record belongs to a study of blood T cell repertoires in COVID-19. Study context: PBMCs, B-cell-depleted T cells, or T cells were the source of the cDNA or gDNA that made up the material.

Sequenced by immunoSEQ multiplex PCR; TCRdb stores in-frame clones only, minus some. Among around 26,000 clones listed, roughly 87% were seen once. The CDR3 sequence is 12 residues long. Germline loops: CDR1 SGHNT, CDR2 YYREEE (reference sequence). V was clipped by 3 bases and J by 3 bases, with 3 bases between them. The sequencing sample was made of peripheral blood. The J gene is TRBJ2-2, the V gene TRBV5-4; D ambiguous. The sequence was collected from a human donor with active COVID-19. The donor label of this sample is uncertain. CDR3 nucleotides: TGTGCCAGCAGCTCTGACACCGGGGAGCTGTTTTTT. As protein: CASSSDTGELFF. Together with reference TRBV5-4 and TRBJ2-2, the CDR3 gives the full variable domain: ETGVTQSPTHLIKTRGQQVTLRCSSQSGHNTVSWYQQALGQGPQFIFQYYREEENGRGNFPPRFSGLQFPNYSSELNVNALELDDSALYLCASSSDTGELFFGEGSRLTVL.